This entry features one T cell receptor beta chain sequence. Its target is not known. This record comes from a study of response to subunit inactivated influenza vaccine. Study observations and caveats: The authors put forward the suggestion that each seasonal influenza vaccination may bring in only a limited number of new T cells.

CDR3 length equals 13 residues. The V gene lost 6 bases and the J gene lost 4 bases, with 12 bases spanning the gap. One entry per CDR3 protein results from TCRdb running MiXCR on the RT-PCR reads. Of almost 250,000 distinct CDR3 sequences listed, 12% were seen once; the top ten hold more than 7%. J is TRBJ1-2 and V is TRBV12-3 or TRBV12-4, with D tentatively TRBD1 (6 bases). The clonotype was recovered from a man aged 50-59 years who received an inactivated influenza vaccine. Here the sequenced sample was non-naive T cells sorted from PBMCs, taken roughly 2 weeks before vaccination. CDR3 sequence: CASRPGGSYGYTF. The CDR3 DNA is TGTGCCAGCAGACCTGGGGGCAGCTATGGCTACACCTTC.